Detailed here is one T cell receptor (beta chain). No antigen is known for it. Profiling relied on immunoSEQ multiplex PCR, and the TCRdb table lists in-frame clones only, not all of them. The data contain approximately 1,500,000 clones, approximately 98% of them singletons. This sample was included in a study of shared clonotypes between healthy human individuals. Study-wide points: The four-donor shared clonotypes exceeded non-shared clonotypes in generation probability, with non-shared ones scoring lower.

The V and J ends lost 0 bases and 1 base respectively, with 14 bases between them. CDR1 is SGHRS and CDR2 is YFSETQ in the germline V gene. The CDR3 is made up of 16 amino acids. From CD4+ cells came CD45RA+ naive and CD45RA-negative memory subsets. Source material: naive CD4+ T cells sorted from blood. Specified subset: CD45RA+ positively selected. The receptor was derived from a man aged 25 to 45 in good health. The rearrangement joins TRBV5-1 to TRBJ2-7; a weak D match, TRBD1 (5 bases). Written as DNA, the CDR3 is TGCGCCAGCAGCTTGGTTCTAGGGGCAGGGTCCTACGAGCAGTACTTC. Amino acid sequence: CASSLVLGAGSYEQYF.